These T cell receptor beta chains were read from a single sample in a study of shared clonotypes between healthy human individuals. Assay used: immunoSEQ multiplex PCR; TCRdb lists only in-frame clones, some missing. The data contain 550,000 to 600,000 clones, roughly 98% of them singletons. The sample consisted of naive CD8+ T cells sorted from blood. The receptors originated from a man aged 25 to 45 in good health. CDR3s include the opening cysteine and the closing phenylalanine or tryptophan. Fields, in order: V gene, CDR3 protein.

TRBV11-2,CASSLAGGNTDTQYF
TRBV27,CASRRASGSLDYEQYF
TRBV29-1,CSVEDHYDTEAFF
TRBV11-3,CASSARDRPYEQYF
TRBV29-1,CSVEEWQGNTEAFF
TRBV10-2,CATGGYTF
TRBV19,CASGTTGGLSEAFF
TRBV11-2,CASSLPGKGNYGYTF
TRBV11-3,CASSGGGEQYF
TRBV27,CASSSSDRAYSNQPQHF
TRBV4-2,CASSQGGINEQFF
TRBV5-1,CASSVGQPSQYEQYF
TRBV5-5,CASSWTGGSYEQYF
TRBV6-6,CASKPGTGDEKLFF
TRBV6-6,CASRGAWPEQFF
TRBV15,CATSRDRGTQETQYF
TRBV11-2,CASSKGLAGSYEQYF
TRBV12-5,CASGYGTANTEAFF
TRBV7-8,CASSADSHLFYGYTF
TRBV9,CASSPRGYGYTF
TRBV27,CASSPKPGQETQYF
TRBV29-1,CSAISSGTYEQYF
TRBV28,CASSRRRDYGYTF
TRBV2,CASNADQLSTDTQYF
TRBV30,CAWSGLAGGFHEQYF
TRBV6-5,CASSLQELNTEAFF
TRBV27,CASSSLPSLNQPQHF
TRBV5-8,CASSFPSDTQYF
TRBV10-2,CASLSGAGDVSYGYTF
TRBV9,CASSVEAGGYEQYF
TRBV27,CASSPLPPITAFSSYNEQFF
TRBV29-1,CSVRYNEQFF
TRBV7-6,CASSLRVARGTGELFF
TRBV5-1,CASRATGSSYEQYF
TRBV7-8,CASNLATSGSSNEQFF
TRBV11-3,CASSDPKGVETDTQYF
TRBV7-8,CASSSLEGRGSETQYF
TRBV29-1,CSVVPGPQSGEQYF
TRBV6-5,CASSFSHEGEQYF
TRBV23-1,CASSPGGRGYEQYF
TRBV10-1,CASSEKRRPLTEAFF
TRBV7-2,CASSLIGWDTQYF
TRBV7-6,CASSLSGAQADNEQFF
TRBV29-1,CSVETGGFSYEQYF
TRBV7-9,CASSLDGEGVSGYTF
TRBV4-1,CASSQEGARYEQYF
TRBV7-9,CASSPSPSPRSNYGYTF
TRBV27,CASSRTGTYEQYF
TRBV6-4,CASILAGAYTDTQYF
TRBV9,CASSVVGYYNEQFF